This is a list of T cell receptor beta chains from one sample in a study of T cell responses to AZD1222 COVID-19 vaccine. Measured with immunoSEQ multiplex PCR; TCRdb has only the in-frame clones, and not every one. The sample holds 250,000 to 300,000 clones, almost 95% seen once. This specimen was peripheral blood, taken 28 days after the second AZD1222 dose. The receptors were sampled from an adult who received the AZD1222 COVID-19 vaccine. Both conserved end residues are part of each CDR3. A D gene is named only where the DNA matches it firmly.

J | V | D | CDR3
TRBJ2-1 | TRBV2 | NA | CASTPFWGHNEQFF
TRBJ1-1 | TRBV7-2 | NA | CASSPGFGHPNTEAFF
TRBJ1-2 | TRBV28 | NA | CASSLGTYGYTF
TRBJ2-7 | TRBV3-1/TRBV3-2 | NA | CASSQVRGATYEQYF
TRBJ2-1 | TRBV6-5 | TRBD2 | CASNRLAGGIDEQFF
TRBJ2-3 | TRBV7-2 | TRBD2 | CASSLAGITDTQYF
TRBJ2-7 | TRBV7-2 | TRBD2 | CASSFIAGLYEQYF
TRBJ2-7 | TRBV19 | NA | CASSITPSREQYF
TRBJ2-3 | TRBV5-1 | NA | CASSPIEARTDTQYF
TRBJ2-7 | TRBV5-1 | NA | CASSLGRGAGEQYF
TRBJ2-3 | TRBV2 | TRBD2 | CASSAASGEPADTQYF
TRBJ2-3 | TRBV13 | TRBD2 | CASSFGSGGAADTQYF
TRBJ1-3 | TRBV29-1 | TRBD1 | CSAHGRGLRGNTIYF
TRBJ2-7 | TRBV24-1 | TRBD1 | CATSDGTGGNEQYF
TRBJ1-3 | TRBV12-3/TRBV12-4 | NA | CASSFGQGNTIYF
TRBJ2-2 | TRBV6-5 | NA | CASSYQGVRTGELFF
TRBJ2-3 | TRBV6-2/TRBV6-3 | TRBD2 | CASSYPSSGSSTDTQYF
TRBJ2-6 | TRBV3-1/TRBV3-2 | TRBD2 | CASSPTSGRGGANVLTF
TRBJ1-5 | TRBV5-6 | NA | CASSFRAGRLDQPQHF
TRBJ2-1 | TRBV3-1/TRBV3-2 | NA | CASSVGLQQFF
TRBJ2-1 | TRBV4-3 | NA | CASSQRISVGTNEQFF
TRBJ1-1 | TRBV6-5 | NA | CASRQGSGTEAFF
TRBJ2-7 | TRBV9 | TRBD2 | CASSALGGEQYF
TRBJ2-1 | TRBV5-4 | TRBD2 | CASSSGGSSTEQFF
TRBJ1-2 | TRBV3-1/TRBV3-2 | NA | CASSQFPGGRNGYTF
TRBJ2-7 | TRBV14 | TRBD2 | CASSQELAGVYEQYF
TRBJ1-2 | TRBV6-5 | NA | CASSYFGRGSAGYTF
TRBJ2-3 | TRBV9 | NA | CASSVDRSSSTDTQYF
TRBJ2-5 | TRBV15 | NA | CATSRGPETQYF
TRBJ1-1 | TRBV9 | TRBD1 | CASSAWDSLTEAFF
TRBJ1-2 | TRBV4-1 | TRBD1 | CASSQGGGHYGYTF
TRBJ1-5 | TRBV11-2 | NA | CASSVGTKGQPQHF
TRBJ1-2 | TRBV11-1 | NA | CASSPGTVYGYTF
TRBJ2-1 | TRBV7-2 | NA | CASSPLGLSNEQFF
TRBJ2-3 | TRBV19 | NA | CASSRGPGSLTDTQYF
TRBJ1-2 | TRBV25-1 | NA | CASSSAPVGYTF
TRBJ2-7 | TRBV13 | TRBD1 | CASSSDRGHEQYF
TRBJ2-7 | TRBV25-1 | NA | CASSEIGGPWVREQYF
TRBJ2-7 | TRBV6-5 | NA | CASSRLYEQYF
TRBJ1-6 | TRBV3-1/TRBV3-2 | NA | CASSLATSDSPLHF
TRBJ2-7 | TRBV20-1 | NA | CSASASSGLPYEQYF
TRBJ2-7 | TRBV28 | NA | CASSTVVGEQYF
TRBJ1-6 | TRBV18 | NA | CASTHSQDNSPLHF
TRBJ2-5 | TRBV11-1 | NA | CASSSRRGETQYF